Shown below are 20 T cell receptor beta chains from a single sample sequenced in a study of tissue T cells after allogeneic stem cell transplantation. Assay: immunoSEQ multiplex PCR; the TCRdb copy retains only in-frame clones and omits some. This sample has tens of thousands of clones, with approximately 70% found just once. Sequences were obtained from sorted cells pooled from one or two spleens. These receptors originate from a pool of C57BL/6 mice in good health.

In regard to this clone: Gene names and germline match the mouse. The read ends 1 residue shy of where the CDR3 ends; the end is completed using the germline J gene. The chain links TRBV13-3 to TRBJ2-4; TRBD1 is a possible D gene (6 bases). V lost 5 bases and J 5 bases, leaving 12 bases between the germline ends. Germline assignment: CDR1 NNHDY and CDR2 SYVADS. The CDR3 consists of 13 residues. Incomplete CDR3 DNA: TGTGCCAGCAGATCGGGACAAATAAACACCTTGTAC. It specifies CASRSGQINTLY. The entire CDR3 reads CASRSGQINTLYF.

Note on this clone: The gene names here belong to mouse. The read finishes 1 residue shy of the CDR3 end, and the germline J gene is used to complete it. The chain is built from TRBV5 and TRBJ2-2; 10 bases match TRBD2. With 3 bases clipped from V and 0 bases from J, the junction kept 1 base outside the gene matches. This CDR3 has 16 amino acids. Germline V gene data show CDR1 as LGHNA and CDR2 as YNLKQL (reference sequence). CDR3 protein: CASSQTGGTNTGQLYF. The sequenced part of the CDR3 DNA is TGTGCCAGCAGCCAGACTGGGGGGACAAACACCGGGCAGCTCTAC.

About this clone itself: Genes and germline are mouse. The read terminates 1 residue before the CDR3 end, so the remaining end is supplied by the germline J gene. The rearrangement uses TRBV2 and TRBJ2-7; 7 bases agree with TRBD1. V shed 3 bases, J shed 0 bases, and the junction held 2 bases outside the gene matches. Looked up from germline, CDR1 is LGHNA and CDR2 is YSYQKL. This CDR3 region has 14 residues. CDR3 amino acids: CASSHRDSSYEQYF. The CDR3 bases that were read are TGTGCCAGCAGCCATCGGGACAGCTCCTATGAACAGTAC.

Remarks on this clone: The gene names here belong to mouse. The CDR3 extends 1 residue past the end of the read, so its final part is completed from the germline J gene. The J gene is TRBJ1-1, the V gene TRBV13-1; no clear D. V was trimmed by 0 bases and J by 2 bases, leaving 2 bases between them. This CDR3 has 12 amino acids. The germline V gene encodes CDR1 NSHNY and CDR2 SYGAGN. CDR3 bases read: TGTGCCAGCAGTGATGCTAACACAGAAGTCTTC. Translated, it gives CASSDANTEVF. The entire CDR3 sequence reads CASSDANTEVFF.

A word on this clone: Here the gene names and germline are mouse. This CDR3 is CASSQDQGISQNTLYF. Partial CDR3 DNA: TGTGCCAGCAGCCAAGATCAGGGAATCAGTCAAAACACCTTGTAC. This rearrangement joins TRBV5 to TRBJ2-4, with D possibly matching TRBD1 (5 bases). Read coverage stops 1 residue before the CDR3 terminus; the germline J gene supplies the remainder. V was shortened by 0 bases and J by 0 bases, with 10 bases between the two germline ends. The CDR3 runs to 16 residues. Germline V gives CDR1 LGHNA, CDR2 YNLKQL (reference sequence).

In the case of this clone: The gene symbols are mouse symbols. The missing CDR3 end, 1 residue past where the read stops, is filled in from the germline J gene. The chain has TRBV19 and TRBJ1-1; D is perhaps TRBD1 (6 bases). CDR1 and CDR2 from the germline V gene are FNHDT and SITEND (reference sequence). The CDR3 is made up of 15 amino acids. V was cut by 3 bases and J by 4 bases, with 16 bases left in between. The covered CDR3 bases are TGTGCCAGCAGTACCTCGGGGGGGCGCGGCACAGAAGTCTTC. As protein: CASSTSGGRGTEVF. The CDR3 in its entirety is CASSTSGGRGTEVFF.

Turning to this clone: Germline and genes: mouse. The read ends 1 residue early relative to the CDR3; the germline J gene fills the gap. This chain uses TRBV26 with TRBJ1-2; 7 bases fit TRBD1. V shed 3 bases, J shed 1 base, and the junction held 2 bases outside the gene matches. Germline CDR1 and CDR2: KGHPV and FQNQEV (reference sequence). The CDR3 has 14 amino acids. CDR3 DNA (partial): TGTGCCAGCAGTCTCACAGGGGTAAACTCCGACTACACC. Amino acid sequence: CASSLTGVNSDYT. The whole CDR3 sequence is CASSLTGVNSDYTF.

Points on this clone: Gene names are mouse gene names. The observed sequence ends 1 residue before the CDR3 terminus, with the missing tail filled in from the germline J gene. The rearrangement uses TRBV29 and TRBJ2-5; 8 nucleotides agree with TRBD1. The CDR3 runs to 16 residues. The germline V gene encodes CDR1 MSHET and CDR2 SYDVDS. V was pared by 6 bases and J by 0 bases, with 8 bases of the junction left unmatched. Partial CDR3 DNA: TGTGCTAGCAGGCCCGGGACAGGAGTTAACCAAGACACCCAGTAC. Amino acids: CASRPGTGVNQDTQY. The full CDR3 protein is CASRPGTGVNQDTQYF.

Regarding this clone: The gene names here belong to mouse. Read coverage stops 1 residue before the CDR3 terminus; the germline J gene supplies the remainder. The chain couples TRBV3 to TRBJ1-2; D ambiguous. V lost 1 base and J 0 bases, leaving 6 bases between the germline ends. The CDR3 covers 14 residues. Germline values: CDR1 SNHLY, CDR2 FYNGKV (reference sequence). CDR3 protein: CASSLGPANSDYTF. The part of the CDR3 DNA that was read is TGTGCCAGCAGCTTAGGGCCAGCAAACTCCGACTACACC.

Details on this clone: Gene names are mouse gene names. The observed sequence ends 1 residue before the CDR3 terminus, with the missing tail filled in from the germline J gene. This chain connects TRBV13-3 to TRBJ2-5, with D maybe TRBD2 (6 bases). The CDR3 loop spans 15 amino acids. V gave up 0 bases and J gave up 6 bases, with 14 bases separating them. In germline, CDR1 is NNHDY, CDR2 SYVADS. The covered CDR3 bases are TGTGCCAGCAGTGATGCAAACTGGGTGAGGGACACCCAGTAC. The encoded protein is CASSDANWVRDTQY. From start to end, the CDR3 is CASSDANWVRDTQYF. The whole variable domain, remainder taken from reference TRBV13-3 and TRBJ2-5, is EAAVTQSPRSKVAVTGGKVTLSCHQTNNHDYMYWYRQDTGHGLRLIHYSYVADSTEKGDIPDGYKASRPSQENFSLILELASLSQTAVYFCASSDANWVRDTQYFGPGTRLLVL.

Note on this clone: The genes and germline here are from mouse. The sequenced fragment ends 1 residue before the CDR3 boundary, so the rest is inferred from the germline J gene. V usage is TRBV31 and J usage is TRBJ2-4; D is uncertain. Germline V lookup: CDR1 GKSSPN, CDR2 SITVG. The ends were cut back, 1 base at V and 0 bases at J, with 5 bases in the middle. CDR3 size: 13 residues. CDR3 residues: CAWSQDSQNTLYF. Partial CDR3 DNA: TGTGCCTGGAGTCAAGATAGTCAAAACACCTTGTAC.

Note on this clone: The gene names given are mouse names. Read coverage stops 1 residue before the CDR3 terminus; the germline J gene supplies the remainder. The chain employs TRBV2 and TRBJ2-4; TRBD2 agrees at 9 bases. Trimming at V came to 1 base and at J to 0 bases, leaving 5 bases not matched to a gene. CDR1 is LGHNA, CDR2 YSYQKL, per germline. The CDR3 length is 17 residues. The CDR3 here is CASSQVPGLGSQNTLYF. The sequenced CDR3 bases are TGTGCCAGCAGCCAAGTCCCGGGACTGGGTAGTCAAAACACCTTGTAC. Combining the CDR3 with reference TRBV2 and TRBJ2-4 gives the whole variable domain DPKIIQKPKYLVAVTGSEKILICEQYLGHNAMYWYRQSAKKPLEFMFSYSYQKLMDNQTASSRFQPQSSKKNHLDLQITALKPDDSATYFCASSQVPGLGSQNTLYFGAGTRLSVL.

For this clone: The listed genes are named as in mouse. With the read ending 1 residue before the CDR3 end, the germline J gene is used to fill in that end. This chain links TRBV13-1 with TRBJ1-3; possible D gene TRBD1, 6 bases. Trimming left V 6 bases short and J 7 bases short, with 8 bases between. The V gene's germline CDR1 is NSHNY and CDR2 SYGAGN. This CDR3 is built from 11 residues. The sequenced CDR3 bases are TGTGCCAGCACCAGGGGTAATACGCTCTAT. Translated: CASTRGNTLY. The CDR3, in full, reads CASTRGNTLYF.

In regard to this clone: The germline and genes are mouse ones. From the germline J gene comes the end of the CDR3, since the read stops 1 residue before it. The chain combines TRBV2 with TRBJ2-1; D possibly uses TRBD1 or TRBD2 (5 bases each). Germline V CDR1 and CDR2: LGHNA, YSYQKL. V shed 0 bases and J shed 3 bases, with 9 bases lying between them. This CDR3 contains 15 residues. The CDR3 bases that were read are TGTGCCAGCAGCCAAGATTGGGGCCTCTATGCTGAGCAGTTC. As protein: CASSQDWGLYAEQF. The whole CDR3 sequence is CASSQDWGLYAEQFF.

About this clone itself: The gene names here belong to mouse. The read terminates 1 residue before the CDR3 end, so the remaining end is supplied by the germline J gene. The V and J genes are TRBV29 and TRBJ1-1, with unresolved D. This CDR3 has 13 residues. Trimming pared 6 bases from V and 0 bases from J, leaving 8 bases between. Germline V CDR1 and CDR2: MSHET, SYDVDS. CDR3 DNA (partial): TGTGCTAGCAGCCCCGGAACAAACACAGAAGTCTTC. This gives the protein CASSPGTNTEVF. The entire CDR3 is CASSPGTNTEVFF.

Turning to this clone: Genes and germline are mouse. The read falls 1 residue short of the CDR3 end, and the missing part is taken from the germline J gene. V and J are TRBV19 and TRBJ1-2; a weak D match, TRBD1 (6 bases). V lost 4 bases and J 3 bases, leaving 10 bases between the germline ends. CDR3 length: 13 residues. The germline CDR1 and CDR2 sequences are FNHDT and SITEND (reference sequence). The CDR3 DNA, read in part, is TGTGCCAGCAGTCGGGGGGCGGACTCCGACTACACC. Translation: CASSRGADSDYT. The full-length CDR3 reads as CASSRGADSDYTF.

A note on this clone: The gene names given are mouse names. The CDR3 is CAWSPQGHYEQYF. CDR3 DNA (partial): TGTGCCTGGAGTCCCCAGGGGCACTATGAACAGTAC. V and J are TRBV31 and TRBJ2-7; a possible D gene is TRBD1 (6 bases). The read comes to an end 1 residue before the CDR3 does, leaving the germline J gene to fill in the end. The CDR3 sequence is 13 residues long. The germline V and J ends were trimmed by 1 base and 3 bases, with 10 bases remaining between them. Germline lookup yields CDR1 GKSSPN and CDR2 SITVG.

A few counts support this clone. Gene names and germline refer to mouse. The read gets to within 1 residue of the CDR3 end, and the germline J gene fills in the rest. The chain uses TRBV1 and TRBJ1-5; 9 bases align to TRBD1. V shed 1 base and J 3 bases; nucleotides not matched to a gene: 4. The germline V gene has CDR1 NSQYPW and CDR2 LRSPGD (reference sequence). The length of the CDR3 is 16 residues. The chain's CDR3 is CTCSAVGTGINQAPLF. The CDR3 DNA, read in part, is TGCACCTGCAGTGCAGTGGGGACAGGGATCAACCAGGCTCCGCTT.

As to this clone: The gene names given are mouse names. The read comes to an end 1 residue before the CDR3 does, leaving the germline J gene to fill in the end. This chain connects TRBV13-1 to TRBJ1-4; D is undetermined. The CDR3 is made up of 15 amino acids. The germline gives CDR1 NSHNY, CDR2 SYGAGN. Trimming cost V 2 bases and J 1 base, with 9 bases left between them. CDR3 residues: CASSEGHNSNERLFF. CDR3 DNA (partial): TGTGCCAGCAGTGAAGGGCACAATTCCAACGAAAGATTATTT. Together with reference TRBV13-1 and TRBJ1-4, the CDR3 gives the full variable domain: EAAVTQSPRNKVTVTGGNVTLSCRQTNSHNYMYWYRQDTGHGLRLIHYSYGAGNLRIGDVPDGYKATRTTQEDFFLLLELASPSQTSLYFCASSEGHNSNERLFFGHGTKLSVL.

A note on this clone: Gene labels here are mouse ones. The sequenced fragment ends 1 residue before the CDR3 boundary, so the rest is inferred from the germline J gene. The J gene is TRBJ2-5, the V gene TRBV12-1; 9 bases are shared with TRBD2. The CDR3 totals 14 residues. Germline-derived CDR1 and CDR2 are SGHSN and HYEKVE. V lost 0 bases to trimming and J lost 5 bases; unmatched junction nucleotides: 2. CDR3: CASSLGWGGDTQYF. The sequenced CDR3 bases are TGTGCCAGCTCTCTCGGCTGGGGGGGAGACACCCAGTAC.